This T cell receptor beta chain stems from a study of beta chain features in type 1 diabetes. Broader study findings: Fewer insertions but more deletions were seen at VDJ junctions in type 1 diabetes patients. When Type 1 diabetes patients were examined, their TCRB CDR3s proved moderately but significantly shorter in all four CD4+ subsets.

Sequenced material consisted of expressed TCRB transcripts (all of the isolated RNA was reverse transcribed). Some clones are missing from TCRdb's copy, which holds only in-frame ones; the method was immunoSEQ multiplex PCR. The data contain hundreds of thousands of clones, around an eighth of them singletons. The authors took one heparinised blood draw, averaging approximately 0.12 L, from each donor. A CD45RO/CCR7/CD25/CD127/CD95/CD27 panel sorted naive, central memory, regulatory and stem cell-like memory CD4+ cells. CDR3 length: 17 amino acids. V was clipped by 0 bases and J by 0 bases; unmatched bases: 8. Germline lookup yields CDR1 GTSNPN and CDR2 SVGIG (reference sequence). This clone was detected only a few times. Its antigen remains unidentified.

Source material: naive CD4+ T cells from blood. The V gene is TRBV30, the J gene TRBJ2-1, with TRBD1 matching 7 bases. This sequence originates from a man in his late teens or twenties with type 1 diabetes. The CDR3 nucleotides are TGTGCCTGGAGTGTTATGGCGTGGGACAGCTCCTACAATGAGCAGTTCTTC. Its protein is CAWSVMAWDSSYNEQFF. Full variable domain (outside the CDR3, taken from reference TRBV30 and TRBJ2-1): SQTIHQWPATLVQPVGSPLSLECTVEGTSNPNLYWYRQAAGRGLQLLFYSVGIGQISSEVPQNLSASRPQDRQFILSSKKLLLSDSGFYLCAWSVMAWDSSYNEQFFGPGTRLTVL.